The T cell receptor beta chain described here comes from a study of cytomegalovirus exposure and HLA in healthy donors. Whole-study findings and limits: It was shown in a later analysis that HLA-associated TCR beta chains were more clonally expanded than other, equally common chains.

V shed 6 bases, J shed 6 bases, and the junction held 6 bases outside the gene matches. This CDR3 is built from 14 residues. CDR1 is MNHEY, CDR2 SMNVEV, per germline (reference sequence). PCR involved 60 Vbeta and 13 Jbeta primers. Data came from immunoSEQ multiplex PCR; TCRdb stores just in-frame clones and leaves some out. This table has more than 100,000 clones, around two thirds appearing once. As regards this clone: What it recognizes is unknown.

The origin of this receptor is a woman aged 40 to 50 in good health and CMV-seropositive. The sample was PBMCs. The gene calls are TRBV27 and TRBJ1-5; the match to TRBD1 covers 9 bases. The CDR3 loop reads CASSGQGIGQPQHF. The CDR3 region has the DNA TGTGCCAGCAGCGGACAGGGGATAGGTCAGCCCCAGCATTTT.